This T cell receptor beta chain was identified during a study of blood T cell repertoires in COVID-19. Overall study context: Specimens from acute and convalescent COVID-19 originated in the United States, Italy and Spain. Sources were T cells, B-cell-depleted T cells, or PBMCs; the material itself was cDNA or gDNA.

In the authors' methods: Amplification of reference gene primers was used by the study to estimate nucleated cell counts. Produced via immunoSEQ multiplex PCR; TCRdb's table is partial and in-frame only. V and J calls and clone size come straight from that table; D and trimming were deduced from the DNA. The sample records tens of thousands of clones, about 84% being singletons. The V gene end was trimmed by 4 bases and the J gene end by 4 bases; junction bases not matched to a gene: 8. This CDR3 is built from 15 residues. Germline V CDR1 and CDR2: MNHEY, SMNVEV (reference sequence). What was sequenced was peripheral blood. The source of this sequence is a human donor in a cohort sampled during active COVID-19. V is TRBV27 and J is TRBJ1-2, with 8 bases fitting TRBD1. CDR3 sequence: CASSSSGTGLYGYTF. CDR3 sequence (DNA): TGTGCCAGCAGTTCCTCCGGGACAGGACTCTATGGCTACACCTTC.